Sequencing of this T cell receptor beta chain was carried out in a study of regulatory T cells in long-lasting Graves disease. Through Arm-PCR of CDR3 regions and iRepertoire HTBI primers, TCR beta libraries were built. TCRdb called the multiplex PCR reads again in MiXCR, with one record for every CDR3 protein. The sample yields about 400,000 distinct CDR3 sequences, less than 25% seen once. In its sample, this clonotype was seen many times. Its antigen is as yet unknown. Study findings and constraints: TRBV28, TRBJ1-2 and TRBJ2-5 emerged as the favored segments in persistent disease. Graves' patients with persistent disease showed TCR diversity lower than patients newly diagnosed.

This CDR3 has 14 residues. V shed 5 bases and J 11 bases; nucleotides not matched to a gene: 13. CDR1 and CDR2 (germline): MDHEN, SYDVKM. Time point specified: persistent/refractory GD, antithyroid drugs over 5 years with positive TRAb. The TCR library was made from RNA that had been extracted from PBMCs in TRIzol. Peripheral blood, Nine milliliters per patient, was collected in EDTA tubes. The clonotype comes from a female donor with Graves disease. This chain uses TRBV28 with TRBJ1-1; the match to TRBD1 covers 8 bases. The sequences come from peripheral blood mononuclear cells (PBMCs), collected when the disease was refractory, from a patient treated with antithyroid drugs. Written as DNA, the CDR3 is TGTGCCAGCAGTCTTAGGACAGGGAGGTTGGAGGCTTTCTTT. This encodes CASSLRTGRLEAFF. The full variable domain, with the rest looked up from reference TRBV28 and TRBJ1-1, is DVKVTQSSRYLVKRTGEKVFLECVQDMDHENMFWYRQDPGLGLRLIYFSYDVKMKEKGDIPEGYSVSREKKERFSLILESASTNQTSMYLCASSLRTGRLEAFFGQGTRLTVV.